What follows are 9 T cell receptor beta chains derived from one specimen sequenced in a study of blood T cell repertoires in COVID-19. The assay was immunoSEQ multiplex PCR, and TCRdb's table has in-frame clones only and misses some. The table includes about 260,000 clones, roughly 84% detected once. Sequences were obtained from peripheral blood. These receptor sequences come from a woman in her forties who had recovered from COVID-19.

There are a few counts of this clone. The gene calls are TRBV7-9 and TRBJ2-2, with 10 bases matching TRBD2. The CDR3 has 18 amino acids. With V trimmed by 5 bases and J by 1 base, 10 bases remained unmatched. The germline V gene encodes CDR1 SEHNR and CDR2 FQNEAQ (reference sequence). The DNA for the CDR3 is TGTGCCAGCAGCCGAGGAAGCGGGGGGGCACAGAACACCGGGGAGCTGTTTTTT. Protein product: CASSRGSGGAQNTGELFF.

The J gene is TRBJ2-7, the V gene TRBV11-2; possibly TRBD1 for D (6 bases). The CDR3 covers 13 residues. CDR1 and CDR2 from the germline V gene are SGHAT and FQNNGV. Between the trimmed V and J ends, which lost 3 bases and 3 bases, there was a span of 9 bases. This CDR3 is CASSLGQIYEQYF. The CDR3 DNA is TGTGCCAGCAGCTTGGGACAAATCTACGAGCAGTACTTC.

This clone was detected a few times. V gene TRBV18 combines with J gene TRBJ1-6; weak D call: TRBD1 (6 bases). The V end lost 8 bases, the J end lost 7 bases, and 15 bases lay between the germline ends. The CDR3 consists of 14 residues. Germline V CDR1 and CDR2: KGHSH, LQKENI. CDR3 nucleotide sequence: TGTGCCAGCCGGACTGGCGGGGGCAATTCACCCCTCCACTTT. Its translation is CASRTGGGNSPLHF.

This chain joins TRBV5-6 and TRBJ1-2, with 9 bases that match TRBD1. V was clipped by 2 bases and J by 1 base; unmatched bases: 3. CDR3 length: 15 amino acids. Per the germline V gene, CDR1 is SGHDT and CDR2 is YYEEEE. CDR3 DNA: TGTGCCAGCAGCTTTCGACAGGGGGTTAACTATGGCTACACCTTC. Residues: CASSFRQGVNYGYTF.

The chain employs TRBV5-1 and TRBJ1-6; D might be TRBD1 (5 bases). The CDR3 spans 14 residues. Trimming took 4 bases from V and 8 from J, leaving 13 bases between them. Germline CDR1 reads SGHRS; CDR2 reads YFSETQ. This CDR3 reads CASSQTGWDSPLHF. The CDR3 DNA is TGCGCCAGCAGCCAAACAGGCTGGGATTCACCCCTCCACTTT. The variable domain in full, with the rest retrieved from reference TRBV5-1 and TRBJ1-6, is KAGVTQTPRYLIKTRGQQVTLSCSPISGHRSVSWYQQTPGQGLQFLFEYFSETQRNKGNFPGRFSGRQFSNSRSEMNVSTLELGDSALYLCASSQTGWDSPLHFGNGTRLTVT.

The rearrangement joins TRBV10-2 to TRBJ1-2, with 9 bases aligning to TRBD1. V shed 4 bases, J shed 3 bases, and the junction held 3 bases outside the gene matches. The germline V gene encodes CDR1 WSHSY and CDR2 SAAADI. The CDR3 loop spans 14 amino acids. CDR3 DNA: TGCGCCAGCAGTGGGGACAGGGAGCACTATGGCTACACCTTC. Its translation: CASSGDREHYGYTF.

V usage is TRBV5-4 and J usage is TRBJ1-1, with TRBD1 as a possible D gene (5 bases). With 0 bases removed from V and 1 base from J, the gap between germline ends came to 10 bases. This CDR3 has 15 amino acids. Germline V gene sequence: CDR1 SGHNT, CDR2 YYREEE (reference sequence). CDR3 loop: CASSLGGAQNTEAFF. The CDR3 nucleotides are TGTGCCAGCAGCTTGGGTGGGGCCCAGAACACTGAAGCTTTCTTT.

V usage is TRBV9 and J usage is TRBJ1-4, with 7 bases aligning to TRBD1. The CDR3 has 14 residues. V lost 6 bases to trimming and J lost 5 bases; unmatched junction nucleotides: 7. The germline CDR1 and CDR2 sequences are SGDLS and YYNGEE. The CDR3 loop is CASMIGTVNEKLFF. The CDR3 coding sequence is TGTGCCAGCATGATAGGGACAGTAAATGAAAAACTGTTTTTT.

In its sample, this clone was seen once. This rearrangement joins TRBV11-2 to TRBJ2-7; weak D call: TRBD2 (7 bases). Germline V gene lookup returns CDR1 SGHAT and CDR2 FQNNGV. V was trimmed by 5 bases and J by 3 bases, leaving 20 bases between them. The CDR3 totals 16 residues. CDR3 sequence (DNA): TGTGCCAGCAGCCACCAAGGGGGGGGGCGAAACTACGAGCAGTACTTC. This gives the protein CASSHQGGGRNYEQYF.